This TCR beta chain stems from a study of blood T cell repertoires in COVID-19. Background on the study: Both acute and convalescent COVID-19 samples were obtained from the United States, Italy and Spain. The cDNA or gDNA used as material had been derived from T cells, B-cell-depleted T cells, or PBMCs.

Per the original methods: Nucleated cell counts were estimated from reference gene primer amplification. Sequencing was performed with immunoSEQ multiplex PCR; in TCRdb, only in-frame clones are kept and a portion is missing. V and J calls and clone size are those listed in that table; D and trimming were worked out from the DNA. The sample includes 50,000 to 75,000 clones, 70% to 85% of them seen just once. The germline gives CDR1 KGHSH, CDR2 LQKENI. The CDR3 sequence is 13 residues long. V was cut by 1 base and J by 5 bases, with 8 bases left in between. The V call is TRBV18, the J call TRBJ2-5; D is undetermined. The sequenced material came from peripheral blood. The TCR was taken from a man aged 60 to 69 with acute or convalescent COVID-19. DNA of the CDR3: TGTGCCAGCTCACCACTAGAGAAGGAGACCCAGTACTTC. Translation: CASSPLEKETQYF.